This passage covers 28 T cell receptor beta chains from one sample sequenced in a study of shared clonotypes between healthy human individuals. Sequencing used immunoSEQ multiplex PCR; TCRdb keeps in-frame clones, though not all of them. The sample has 2 million to 2.5 million clones; 85% to 95% are singletons. The sample consisted of naive CD4+ T cells sorted from blood. Regarding subset: CD45RA+ positively selected. These receptors all stem from a man younger than 35 in good health.

The V gene is TRBV10-3, the J gene TRBJ2-7; D not resolved. Trimming stripped 3 bases from V and 5 bases from J, with 14 bases between. Germline CDR1 ENHRY, CDR2 SYGVKD. This CDR3 comprises 14 residues. For the CDR3, the DNA is TGTGCCATCAGTGATGGACCCGAACCCAACGAGCAGTACTTC. It specifies CAISDGPEPNEQYF.

This chain connects TRBV5-6 to TRBJ1-4; 8 positions agree with TRBD1. Per germline, CDR1 SGHDT and CDR2 YYEEEE. The CDR3 consists of 16 residues. Germline trimming cut 4 bases from V and 4 bases from J; bases unmatched to any gene: 9. The CDR3 sequence: CASSLLGQGVNEKLFF. CDR3 nucleotides: TGTGCCAGCAGCCTGCTCGGACAGGGAGTTAATGAAAAACTGTTTTTT.

This chain joins TRBV5-1 and TRBJ1-1; D uncertain. V was pared by 0 bases and J by 4 bases, with 10 bases between. The CDR3 contains 14 residues. CDR1 and CDR2 (germline): SGHRS, YFSETQ. CDR3 DNA sequence: TGCGCCAGCAGCTTGGAAGCAGGTTCCACTGAAGCTTTCTTT. It specifies CASSLEAGSTEAFF. Full variable domain (remainder filled in from reference TRBV5-1 and TRBJ1-1): KAGVTQTPRYLIKTRGQQVTLSCSPISGHRSVSWYQQTPGQGLQFLFEYFSETQRNKGNFPGRFSGRQFSNSRSEMNVSTLELGDSALYLCASSLEAGSTEAFFGQGTRLTVV.

The rearrangement uses TRBV10-3 and TRBJ2-5, with 11 bases lining up with TRBD1. Unmatched junction bases numbered 3, after V lost 5 bases and J lost 1 base. Germline V CDR1 and CDR2: ENHRY, SYGVKD. The CDR3 has 15 residues. The CDR3 reads CAISWTGGLQETQYF. For the CDR3, the DNA is TGTGCCATCAGTTGGACAGGGGGCCTCCAAGAGACCCAGTACTTC.

This chain uses TRBV19 with TRBJ2-1; 9 bases line up with TRBD1. After removal of 4 bases from V and 3 bases from J, the junction contained 4 bases not matched to a gene. This CDR3 spans 15 amino acids. Germline V gene lookup returns CDR1 LNHDA and CDR2 SQIVND (reference sequence). In DNA, the CDR3 is TGTGCCAGTAGTACGGGACAGGGCTACTACAATGAGCAGTTCTTC. Translating gives CASSTGQGYYNEQFF.

This chain connects TRBV5-1 to TRBJ2-7, with 8 bases fitting TRBD1. Trimming cost V 4 bases and J 1 base; bases outside gene matches: 7. Germline V lookup: CDR1 SGHRS, CDR2 YFSETQ. The CDR3 is 15 residues long. Written as DNA, the CDR3 is TGCGCCAGCAGCGCTACAGGGGGTGATTCCTACGAGCAGTACTTC. It yields the protein CASSATGGDSYEQYF.

This clone was recorded a few times. This same CDR3 is encoded by further DNA sequences in the sample. The chain is built from TRBV5-1 and TRBJ2-5; D gene unclear. V lost 0 bases to trimming and J lost 0 bases, with 6 bases between them. The CDR3 consists of 14 residues. Germline V gene lookup returns CDR1 SGHRS and CDR2 YFSETQ. CDR3 in amino acids: CASSLEGNQETQYF. The CDR3 DNA sequence: TGCGCCAGCAGCTTGGAAGGGAACCAAGAGACCCAGTACTTC.

This clone was seen a single time. J is TRBJ1-2 and V is TRBV5-1; perhaps TRBD1 as D (5 bases). Trimming removed 3 bases at V and 5 bases at J, with 14 bases between. The CDR3 covers 14 residues. Germline assignment: CDR1 SGHRS and CDR2 YFSETQ. In DNA, the CDR3 is TGCGCCAGCAGCTCTTATCAGGGAGGGTATGGCTACACCTTC. As protein: CASSSYQGGYGYTF.

V is TRBV10-3 and J is TRBJ1-1, with TRBD1 matching 7 bases. The CDR3 extends over 13 amino acids. Losses at the gene ends were 0 bases for V and 6 bases for J; bases not matched to a gene: 1. Germline CDR1 and CDR2: ENHRY and SYGVKD. In DNA, the CDR3 is TGTGCCATCAGTGAGTCAGGGGGCTCTGAAGCTTTCTTT. It yields the protein CAISESGGSEAFF.

As for this clone: Additional DNA sequences in this sample encode the identical CDR3. The chain is built from TRBV6-5 and TRBJ2-2; D ambiguous. Trimming removed 0 bases at V and 8 bases at J, with 4 bases between. The germline gives CDR1 MNHEY, CDR2 SVGAGI. The CDR3 is 12 amino acids. Here the CDR3 reads CASSYSTGELFF. The CDR3 DNA reads as TGTGCCAGCAGTTACTCGACTGGGGAGCTGTTTTTT.

This rearrangement joins TRBV9 to TRBJ2-6; the D gene could be TRBD1 or TRBD2 (5 bases each). Germline CDR1 SGDLS, CDR2 YYNGEE. The germline V and J ends were trimmed by 0 bases and 2 bases, with 12 bases remaining between them. CDR3 size: 17 residues. The CDR3 region is CASSVGWGMAGANVLTF. The CDR3 nucleotides read TGTGCCAGCAGCGTAGGTTGGGGGATGGCTGGGGCCAACGTCCTGACTTTC.

This sequence joins TRBV19 and TRBJ2-1; TRBD2 agrees at 13 bases. This CDR3 region has 16 residues. V gave up 3 bases and J gave up 9 bases; unmatched junction bases: 8. Germline CDR1 LNHDA, CDR2 SQIVND (reference sequence). The CDR3 nucleotides read TGTGCCAGTAGTATTTTGTGGACTAGCGGGAGAAGTGAGCAGTTCTTC. This codes for CASSILWTSGRSEQFF.

The chain joins TRBV18 to TRBJ2-7; 9 bases are a match to TRBD2. The CDR3 is made up of 15 amino acids. Germline CDR1 reads KGHSH; CDR2 reads LQKENI. V was pared by 3 bases and J by 0 bases, with 3 bases of the junction left unmatched. This chain's CDR3 is CASSPAGGVSYEQYF. The CDR3 DNA reads TGTGCCAGCTCACCCGCGGGAGGGGTCTCCTACGAGCAGTACTTC.

The chain joins TRBV27 to TRBJ2-7; TRBD1 might be the D (6 bases). V was pared by 2 bases and J by 2 bases, with 13 bases between. Germline lookup yields CDR1 MNHEY and CDR2 SMNVEV (reference sequence). CDR3 length: 15 residues. This CDR3 reads CASSLQGRGPYEQYF. The CDR3 region has the DNA TGTGCCAGCAGTTTACAGGGGCGTGGGCCCTACGAGCAGTACTTC.

V is TRBV25-1 and J is TRBJ1-2, with 9 nucleotides matching TRBD1. The CDR3 loop spans 15 amino acids. V dropped 6 bases and J dropped 6; count of bases not matched to a gene: 11. Germline V CDR1 and CDR2: MGHDK, SYGVNS. In nucleotides, the CDR3 is TGTGCCAGCAGCCTTAATCCGGGACAGGGCCATGGCTACACCTTC. This translates into CASSLNPGQGHGYTF.

The V call is TRBV18, the J call TRBJ1-4; TRBD1 matches 7 bases. This CDR3 spans 15 amino acids. Germline CDR1 reads KGHSH; CDR2 reads LQKENI. V shed 1 base, J shed 7 bases, and the junction held 6 bases outside the gene matches. This chain's CDR3 is CASSPQRGQGEKLFF. For the CDR3, the DNA is TGTGCCAGCTCACCACAAAGGGGGCAGGGTGAAAAACTGTTTTTT.

This clone was counted a single time. This chain joins TRBV6-6 and TRBJ1-6, with a possible D match to TRBD1 (6 bases). Trimming shortened V by 5 bases and J by 6 bases, and 11 bases separated the two germline ends. The germline V gene encodes CDR1 MNHNY and CDR2 SVGAGI (reference sequence). The CDR3 extends over 14 amino acids. In nucleotides, the CDR3 is TGTGCCAGCAGTCGCTCAGGGGCTAATTCACCCCTCCACTTT. Translating gives CASSRSGANSPLHF.

J is TRBJ2-7 and V is TRBV10-3; weak D call: TRBD1 (6 bases). This CDR3 has 14 residues. V was shortened by 7 bases and J by 2 bases, with 15 bases between the two germline ends. CDR1 and CDR2 (germline): ENHRY, SYGVKD. Here the CDR3 reads CAINRAGDAYEQYF. CDR3 nucleotide sequence: TGTGCCATCAATAGAGCAGGGGACGCCTACGAGCAGTACTTC.

This chain joins TRBV27 and TRBJ2-2, with TRBD1 identical over 12 bases. Germline loops: CDR1 MNHEY, CDR2 SMNVEV (reference sequence). V was clipped by 3 bases and J by 5 bases; unmatched bases: 7. The CDR3 has 17 amino acids. As DNA, the CDR3 is TGTGCCAGCAGTTTCCTTTGGGGACAGGGGGCAACCGGGGAGCTGTTTTTT. It encodes CASSFLWGQGATGELFF.

CDR3 sequence: CSVGRTVDTGELFF. CDR3 nucleotide sequence: TGCAGCGTTGGAAGGACTGTCGACACCGGGGAGCTGTTTTTT. V usage is TRBV29-1 and J usage is TRBJ2-2; D possibly corresponds to TRBD2 (5 bases). Trimming cost V 4 bases and J 3 bases, with 12 bases left between them. The CDR3 spans 14 residues. The V gene's germline CDR1 is SQVTM and CDR2 ANQGSEA.

The chain joins TRBV5-1 to TRBJ2-7; D may be TRBD1 (5 bases). V was cut by 0 bases and J by 1 base, with 14 bases left in between. CDR1 SGHRS and CDR2 YFSETQ come from the germline V gene. This CDR3 spans 16 amino acids. The CDR3 coding sequence is TGCGCCAGCAGCTTGGGGCAGGGCTTAATGTCCTACGAGCAGTACTTC. This translates into CASSLGQGLMSYEQYF.

J is TRBJ2-1 and V is TRBV2, with unresolved D. The CDR3 is 14 residues long. Trimming cost V 2 bases and J 0 bases, with 5 bases left between them. Germline-derived CDR1 and CDR2 are SNHLY and FYNNEI. The CDR3 DNA sequence: TGTGCCAGCAGTGAAAGGGACTCCTACAATGAGCAGTTCTTC. As protein: CASSERDSYNEQFF.

V is TRBV5-1 and J is TRBJ2-7; TRBD2 agrees at 8 bases. This CDR3 spans 16 amino acids. J gave up 7 bases and V 4 bases, and 16 bases lay outside the gene matches. Per germline, CDR1 SGHRS and CDR2 YFSETQ. CDR3 in amino acids: CASSPGSLAGSQEQYF. CDR3 coding DNA: TGCGCCAGCAGCCCGGGGTCGCTAGCGGGTTCCCAGGAGCAGTACTTC.

This chain joins TRBV30 and TRBJ2-1; 9 bases match TRBD1. The CDR3 sequence is 17 residues long. The V and J ends lost 3 bases and 1 base, in that order; junction bases with no gene match: 10. CDR1 is GTSNPN and CDR2 is SVGIG in the germline V gene (reference sequence). CDR3 coding DNA: TGTGCCTGGAGCCCAGACAGGGGGGGGACGTCCTACAATGAGCAGTTCTTC. This translates into CAWSPDRGGTSYNEQFF.

The rearrangement uses TRBV10-3 and TRBJ1-1; D unresolved. Trimming shortened V by 4 bases and J by 5 bases, and 11 bases separated the two germline ends. This CDR3 is built from 13 residues. Germline V gives CDR1 ENHRY, CDR2 SYGVKD. The CDR3 loop is CAISALDGTEAFF. CDR3 DNA: TGTGCCATCAGTGCTCTGGACGGAACTGAAGCTTTCTTT.

The chain couples TRBV27 to TRBJ2-1; the match to TRBD1 covers 8 bases. Germline V lookup: CDR1 MNHEY, CDR2 SMNVEV (reference sequence). CDR3 length equals 14 residues. With 8 bases clipped from V and 13 bases from J, the junction kept 16 bases outside the gene matches. CDR3 region: CASGSRSQGAKQFF. The CDR3 DNA is TGTGCCAGCGGAAGCCGTAGTCAGGGGGCAAAACAGTTCTTC.

The chain is built from TRBV28 and TRBJ1-1; TRBD1 is a possible D gene (5 bases). CDR1 MDHEN and CDR2 SYDVKM come from the germline V gene. CDR3 size: 16 residues. Trimming cost V 3 bases and J 1 base, with 15 bases left between them. CDR3 in amino acids: CASSLAGTGENTEAFF. Written as DNA, the CDR3 is TGTGCCAGCAGTTTGGCTGGGACGGGAGAGAACACTGAAGCTTTCTTT. Together with reference TRBV28 and TRBJ1-1, the CDR3 gives the full variable domain: DVKVTQSSRYLVKRTGEKVFLECVQDMDHENMFWYRQDPGLGLRLIYFSYDVKMKEKGDIPEGYSVSREKKERFSLILESASTNQTSMYLCASSLAGTGENTEAFFGQGTRLTVV.

As concerns this clone: The same CDR3 arises from other DNA sequences in this sample as well. The chain combines TRBV30 with TRBJ1-6, with TRBD1 matching over 8 bases. The CDR3 loop spans 13 amino acids. Per the germline V gene, CDR1 is GTSNPN and CDR2 is SVGIG (reference sequence). V lost 5 bases and J lost 7; bases outside the gene matches: 4. CDR3 sequence: CAWGDRLNSPLHF. The CDR3 bases are TGTGCCTGGGGGGACAGGCTAAATTCACCCCTCCACTTT.